This T cell receptor beta chain is drawn from a study of cytomegalovirus exposure and HLA in healthy donors. The study ran its PCR with 60 Vbeta and 13 Jbeta primers. Authors' processing steps: About 88 million unique TCR beta chains, 9.5 million to 11 million of them shared, were counted by a later analysis. Some clones are missing from TCRdb's copy, which holds only in-frame ones; the method was immunoSEQ multiplex PCR. The DNA was the basis for D and trimming; V, J and clone size are from that table. The data contain about 160,000 clones, 70% to 80% of them singletons. The V gene's germline CDR1 is SGHVS and CDR2 FQNEAQ. This CDR3 has 16 amino acids. The ends were cut back, 4 bases at V and 2 bases at J, with 16 bases in the middle.

The genes are TRBV7-8 and TRBJ2-3; D gene uncertain. The receptor was derived from a man aged 35-49 years in good health and CMV-seronegative. The source material was PBMCs. The CDR3 region has the DNA TGTGCCAGCAGCTATCGAGCCTTTCTCCCCACAGATACGCAGTATTTT. Translated, it gives CASSYRAFLPTDTQYF.